This note documents a single T cell receptor beta chain sequence. Since a far larger clone is one base different, this is likely a read error. Other DNA variants within this sample encode the same CDR3. The sample comes from a study of shared clonotypes between healthy human individuals. Study-level information: Contributing individuals were a couple of females and a few males aged 18 to 49.

In the sorted-subset replicate PCRs, 150 to 200 ng DNA, around 32,000 T cell genomes, was used. Profiling relied on immunoSEQ multiplex PCR, and the TCRdb table lists in-frame clones only, not all of them. The sample contains approximately 980,000 clones, 60% to 85% of which appear only once. The source of this sequence is a man aged 18 to 29 in good health. Sequencing input: memory CD4+ T cells sorted from blood. As to subset: CD45RA-negative fraction.

DNA for the CDR3: TGTGCCAGTAGTACAGGAGCCTTTTCCTACGAACAGTACTTC. Protein product: CASSTGAFSYEQYF. The rearrangement joins TRBV19 to TRBJ2-7; D unclear. Germline lookup yields CDR1 LNHDA and CDR2 SQIVND (reference sequence). The CDR3 totals 14 residues.